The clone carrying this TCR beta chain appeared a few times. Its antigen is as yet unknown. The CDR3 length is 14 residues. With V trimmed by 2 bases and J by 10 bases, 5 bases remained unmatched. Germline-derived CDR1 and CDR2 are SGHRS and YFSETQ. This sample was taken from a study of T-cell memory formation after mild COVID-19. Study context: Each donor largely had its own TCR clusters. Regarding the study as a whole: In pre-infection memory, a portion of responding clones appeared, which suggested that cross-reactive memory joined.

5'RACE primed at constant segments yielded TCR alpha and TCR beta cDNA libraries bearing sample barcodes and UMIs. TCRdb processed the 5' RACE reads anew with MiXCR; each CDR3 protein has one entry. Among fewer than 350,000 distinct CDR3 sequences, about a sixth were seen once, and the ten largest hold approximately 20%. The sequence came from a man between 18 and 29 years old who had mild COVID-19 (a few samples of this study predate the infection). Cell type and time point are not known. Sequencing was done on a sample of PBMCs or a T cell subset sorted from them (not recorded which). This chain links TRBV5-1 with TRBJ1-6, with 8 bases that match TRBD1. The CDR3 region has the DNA TGCGCCAGCAGCTTAGGACAGGGCAGCTCACCCCTCCACTTT. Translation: CASSLGQGSSPLHF.